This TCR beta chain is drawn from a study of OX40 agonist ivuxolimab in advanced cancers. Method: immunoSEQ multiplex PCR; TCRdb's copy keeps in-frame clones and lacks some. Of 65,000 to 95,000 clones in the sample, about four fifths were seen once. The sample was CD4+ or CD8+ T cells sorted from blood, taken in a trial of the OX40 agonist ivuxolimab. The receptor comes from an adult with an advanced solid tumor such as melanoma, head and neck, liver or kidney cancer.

The CDR3 sequence is CASSYRTSGRYEQFF. The CDR3, as DNA: TGTGCCAGCAGTTACCGGACTAGCGGGAGGTATGAGCAGTTCTTC. The gene calls are TRBV6-5 and TRBJ2-1; 14 nucleotides match TRBD2. V lost 2 bases and J lost 8; bases outside the gene matches: 2. The germline V gene has CDR1 MNHEY and CDR2 SVGAGI. The CDR3 totals 15 residues.